Presented here are 19 T cell receptor beta chains from one specimen sequenced in a study of shared clonotypes between healthy human individuals. The repertoire was sequenced with immunoSEQ multiplex PCR; TCRdb's copy has only in-frame clones and lacks some. The sample carries about 560,000 clones, around 80% recorded once. Sequences were obtained from PBMCs. The origin of the receptors is a woman aged 40 to 50 in good health. Some clones in this sample may be carry-over from other donors' samples.

This chain connects TRBV30 to TRBJ2-2; 8 positions agree with TRBD2. Germline trimming cut 5 bases from V and 1 base from J; bases unmatched to any gene: 6. The CDR3 runs 15 residues. Germline V CDR1 and CDR2: GTSNPN, SVGIG (reference sequence). The CDR3 here is CAWSRTSRNTGELFF. In DNA, the CDR3 is TGTGCCTGGTCTAGGACTAGCAGGAACACCGGGGAGCTGTTTTTT.

About this clone: This likely traces to a read error, being one base from a far larger clone. V and J are TRBV19 and TRBJ1-5; 10 bases agree with TRBD1. The germline gives CDR1 LNHDA, CDR2 SQIVND (reference sequence). The CDR3 totals 17 residues. DNA of the CDR3: TGTGCCATTAGTAGTCCTCCGGGACAGGGGACGGATCAGCCCCAGCATTTT. Amino acids: CAISSPPGQGTDQPQHF.

This clone came up a few times. The rearrangement links TRBV4-2 to TRBJ1-5; D not certain. This CDR3 has 13 amino acids. From germline, CDR1 is LGHNA and CDR2 YNFKEQ. Between the trimmed V and J ends, which lost 0 bases and 6 bases, there was a span of 6 bases. In DNA form, the CDR3 reads TGTGCCAGCAGCCAAGAATTGAGTCAGCCCCAGCATTTT. Translating gives CASSQELSQPQHF.

The chain employs TRBV28 and TRBJ2-5; D might be TRBD2 (6 bases). Germline values: CDR1 MDHEN, CDR2 SYDVKM. The CDR3 sequence is 15 residues long. Trimming removed 8 bases at V and 0 bases at J, with 16 bases between. The CDR3 DNA follows: TGTGCCAGCTGGGGGGAGAACCCCTACCAAGAGACCCAGTACTTC. This encodes CASWGENPYQETQYF.

This chain joins TRBV14 and TRBJ1-1; D gene unclear. This CDR3 has 14 amino acids. Trimming stripped 4 bases from V and 1 base from J, with 10 bases between. Per the germline V gene, CDR1 is SGHDN and CDR2 is FVKESK. CDR3 sequence: CASSPWTGNTEAFF. The CDR3 DNA is TGTGCCAGCAGCCCCTGGACGGGGAACACTGAAGCTTTCTTT.

The chain links TRBV12-5 to TRBJ2-3, with 8 bases lining up with TRBD2. Germline V CDR1 and CDR2: LGHNT, FRNRAP. This CDR3 region has 16 residues. The V segment lost 6 bases and the J segment 0 bases; nucleotides outside the gene matches: 8. The CDR3 nucleotides are TGTGCTAGTGGACCAGGGTCTAGCGGGAGCACAGATACGCAGTATTTT. This codes for CASGPGSSGSTDTQYF.

To note about this clone: Within the sample, other DNA sequences also encode this same CDR3. This chain uses TRBV7-2 with TRBJ1-2, with TRBD1 matching 8 bases. The CDR3 contains 15 residues. Germline CDR1 reads SGHTA; CDR2 reads FQGNSA. V lost 6 bases and J lost 2; bases outside the gene matches: 8. The CDR3 nucleotides read TGTGCCAGCAGTCACAAGGGGACAGGAAACTATGGCTACACCTTC. Translated, it gives CASSHKGTGNYGYTF.

This chain joins TRBV2 and TRBJ2-3; TRBD2 matches 13 bases. There are 17 residues in the CDR3. With V trimmed by 3 bases and J by 4 bases, 7 bases remained unmatched. The germline gives CDR1 SNHLY, CDR2 FYNNEI. The chain's CDR3 is CASSDTRLAGGADTQYF. Written as DNA, the CDR3 is TGTGCCAGCAGTGATACCCGACTAGCGGGAGGCGCAGATACGCAGTATTTT.

This chain joins TRBV5-4 and TRBJ2-5; D uncertain. V was cut by 5 bases and J by 0 bases, with 8 bases left in between. The CDR3 is 13 residues long. Germline CDR1 is SGHNT and CDR2 is YYREEE (reference sequence). CDR3 in amino acids: CASRPQNQETQYF. CDR3 bases: TGTGCCAGCAGACCACAAAACCAAGAGACCCAGTACTTC.

The chain uses TRBV5-1 and TRBJ2-3; no definite D call. Between the trimmed V and J ends, which lost 0 bases and 0 bases, there was a span of 8 bases. There are 15 residues in the CDR3. From germline, CDR1 is SGHRS and CDR2 YFSETQ. The CDR3 reads CASSLELHSTDTQYF. The CDR3, as DNA: TGCGCCAGCAGCTTGGAGCTACACAGCACAGATACGCAGTATTTT.

The chain combines TRBV4-1 with TRBJ2-2; D not certain. The CDR3 runs to 15 residues. Trimming stripped 1 base from V and 4 bases from J, with 10 bases between. The germline CDR1 and CDR2 sequences are MGHRA and YSYEKL. The CDR3 region is CASSQGPSGTGELFF. CDR3 sequence (DNA): TGCGCCAGCAGCCAAGGCCCCTCGGGCACCGGGGAGCTGTTTTTT.

The gene calls are TRBV18 and TRBJ2-6, with D uncertain. The germline gives CDR1 KGHSH, CDR2 LQKENI. V lost 3 bases and J 0 bases, leaving 12 bases between the germline ends. CDR3 size: 17 residues. The CDR3 DNA is TGTGCCAGCTCACCCAGGACGACGGGCTCTGGGGCCAACGTCCTGACTTTC. Translation: CASSPRTTGSGANVLTF.

V gene TRBV7-3 combines with J gene TRBJ2-3; a weak D match, TRBD1 (6 bases). V lost 2 bases to trimming and J lost 4 bases, with 13 bases between them. The CDR3 length is 15 residues. The germline CDR1 and CDR2 sequences are SGHTA and FQGTGA. The CDR3 coding sequence is TGTGCCAGCAGCTTAGCCCCGACAGGACCAGATACGCAGTATTTT. Translation gives CASSLAPTGPDTQYF.

This clone was recorded only once. This chain joins TRBV7-2 and TRBJ2-5; D may correspond to TRBD1 or TRBD2 (5 bases each). The end of the DNA fits TRBJ2-7 better, so the J call may be wrong. The CDR3 runs 13 residues. CDR1 and CDR2 from the germline V gene are SGHTA and FQGNSA. CDR3 loop: CASSLGREYEQYF. The DNA of the CDR3 is TGTGCCAGCAGCCTGGGACGCGAGTACGAGCAGTACTTC.

The chain carries TRBV15 and TRBJ1-2; 9 bases map to TRBD1. The CDR3 covers 14 residues. Losses at the gene ends were 3 bases for V and 8 bases for J; bases not matched to a gene: 7. Germline-derived CDR1 and CDR2 are LNHNV and YYDKDF (reference sequence). CDR3 amino acids: CATSSRDRVGGYTF. The CDR3 coding sequence is TGTGCCACCAGCAGCCGGGACAGGGTAGGAGGCTACACCTTC.

The J gene is TRBJ2-2, the V gene TRBV18; D might be TRBD2 (6 bases). The CDR3 is 16 residues long. V was shortened by 1 base and J by 0 bases, with 9 bases between the two germline ends. CDR1 KGHSH and CDR2 LQKENI come from the germline V gene. The CDR3 DNA reads as TGTGCCAGCTCACCACTGGCGGGAACGAACACCGGGGAGCTGTTTTTT. Protein: CASSPLAGTNTGELFF.

The CDR3 coding sequence is TGTGCCAGCAGCCAAGACGGGGCAGACGTCAACTATGGCTACACCTTC. Its protein is CASSQDGADVNYGYTF. The chain has TRBV4-2 and TRBJ1-2; D perhaps matches TRBD1 (5 bases). The V and J ends lost 0 bases and 2 bases respectively, with 13 bases between them. CDR3 length equals 16 residues. Looked up from germline, CDR1 is LGHNA and CDR2 is YNFKEQ.

V is TRBV19 and J is TRBJ2-1; 10 bases are a match to TRBD2. Germline V gives CDR1 LNHDA, CDR2 SQIVND (reference sequence). Trimming at V came to 6 bases and at J to 12 bases, leaving 5 bases not matched to a gene. The CDR3 totals 12 residues. The CDR3 loop is CASRGTSEGQFF. CDR3 in DNA: TGTGCCAGTAGAGGGACTAGCGAGGGGCAGTTCTTC.

Worth noting for this clone: Different DNA sequences within this sample yield the same CDR3. This rearrangement joins TRBV10-2 to TRBJ1-3; D is ambiguous. Germline V lookup: CDR1 WSHSY, CDR2 SAAADI. The CDR3 loop spans 15 amino acids. Trimming stripped 2 bases from V and 0 bases from J, with 8 bases between. CDR3 nucleotides: TGCGCCAGCAGTGAGAGAGTCAACTCTGGAAACACCATATATTTT. This gives the protein CASSERVNSGNTIYF.